This TCR beta chain was sequenced in a study of beta chain features in type 1 diabetes. Every isolated RNA sample was fully reverse transcribed, so sequencing captured expressed TCRB transcripts. Repertoires were generated with immunoSEQ multiplex PCR, while TCRdb's copy carries only in-frame clones and drops some. The table has a few hundred thousand clones, approximately 15% seen once; the top ten hold over 0.014%. The study's findings and limits: Naive, central memory and Treg TCRB repertoires appeared more alike in patients than in healthy donors. In every one of the four CD4+ subsets, TCRB CDR3s were moderately but significantly shorter in Type 1 diabetes patients.

This clone appeared a few times. The antigen is not known. The CDR3 length is 12 residues. Germline assignment: CDR1 LNHDA and CDR2 SQIVND (reference sequence). The V and J ends lost 4 bases and 7 bases respectively, with 9 bases between them. The sample was naive CD4+ T cells from blood. V and J are TRBV19 and TRBJ2-3; TRBD1 might be the D (6 bases). The sequence was collected from a woman aged 18-29 years with type 1 diabetes. The CDR3 spells CASSTRGNTQYF. The DNA of the CDR3 is TGTGCCAGTAGTACCAGGGGCAATACGCAGTATTTT.